Below are 25 T cell receptor beta chains sequenced from a single sample in a study of T cell responses to AZD1222 COVID-19 vaccine. Data came from immunoSEQ multiplex PCR; TCRdb stores just in-frame clones and leaves some out. The profile covers tens of thousands of clones, with 85% to 90% appearing a single time and approximately 5% taken by the ten largest. The sequencing here drew on peripheral blood, taken on day 0 of MenACWY control vaccination. Receptor source: an adult in good health.

This clone has a handful of counts. V usage is TRBV24-1 and J usage is TRBJ2-3, with 9 bases that match TRBD1. The CDR3 covers 16 residues. V was clipped by 4 bases and J by 2 bases; unmatched bases: 6. In germline, CDR1 is KGHDR, CDR2 SFDVKD. The CDR3 DNA sequence: TGTGCCACCAGTGACCCGGGACAGGGAAACACAGATACGCAGTATTTT. Protein product: CATSDPGQGNTDTQYF.

This clone was seen a few times. The chain has TRBV7-2 and TRBJ1-2; D is uncertain. Germline-derived CDR1 and CDR2 are SGHTA and FQGNSA. The CDR3 sequence is 14 residues long. V lost 2 bases and J lost 5, with 12 bases in between. Written as DNA, the CDR3 is TGTGCCAGCAGCTTATCGCAGGTTACGTATGGCTACACCTTC. Protein sequence: CASSLSQVTYGYTF.

The chain recombines TRBV7-2 with TRBJ1-6, with D perhaps matching TRBD1 (6 bases). V lost 4 bases, J lost 7 bases, and 14 bases lay in between. Germline assignment: CDR1 SGHTA and CDR2 FQGNSA. CDR3 length: 15 amino acids. The CDR3 DNA is TGTGCCAGCAGCTCTCCGACAGGAGGGAATTCACCCCTCCACTTT. It is translated as CASSSPTGGNSPLHF.

The chain recombines TRBV9 with TRBJ1-2; D call uncertain. CDR1 SGDLS and CDR2 YYNGEE come from the germline V gene. CDR3 length: 15 amino acids. Trimming pared 1 base from V and 2 bases from J, leaving 12 bases between. The CDR3 sequence: CASSVMGLENYGYTF. CDR3 in DNA: TGTGCCAGCAGCGTAATGGGTTTGGAGAACTATGGCTACACCTTC.

The V gene is TRBV6-5, the J gene TRBJ2-7; D possibly uses TRBD1 or TRBD2 (5 bases each). V was cut by 6 bases and J by 5 bases, with 17 bases left in between. The length of the CDR3 is 14 residues. Germline CDR1 and CDR2: MNHEY and SVGAGI. The CDR3 spells CASRGDGALDEQYF. The CDR3 DNA sequence: TGTGCCAGCAGGGGGGACGGAGCCCTCGACGAGCAGTACTTC.

The CDR3 loop reads CASSPGSQETQYF. CDR3 nucleotides: TGTGCCAGCAGCCCGGGAAGCCAAGAGACCCAGTACTTC. The chain is built from TRBV6-5 and TRBJ2-5; TRBD2 is a possible D gene (5 bases). The CDR3 contains 13 residues. Germline CDR1 reads MNHEY; CDR2 reads SVGAGI. V shed 6 bases and J shed 1 base, with 9 bases lying between them.

The CDR3 here is CASSLAGTQETQYF. DNA of the CDR3: TGTGCCAGCAGTCTAGCGGGGACGCAAGAGACCCAGTACTTC. The rearrangement joins TRBV28 to TRBJ2-5; TRBD2 matches 9 bases. The germline gives CDR1 MDHEN, CDR2 SYDVKM. V trimming: 5 bases; J trimming: 2 bases; junction bases outside the gene matches: 3. The CDR3 loop spans 14 amino acids.

The chain has TRBV6-6 and TRBJ1-2; 9 bases are a match to TRBD1. Germline loops: CDR1 MNHNY, CDR2 SVGAGI (reference sequence). V trimming: 6 bases; J trimming: 7 bases; junction bases outside the gene matches: 6. This CDR3 region has 13 residues. The CDR3 sequence is CASRPTGGGGYTF. CDR3 DNA: TGTGCCAGCAGACCCACAGGGGGCGGTGGCTACACCTTC.

The J gene is TRBJ2-7, the V gene TRBV27, with 9 bases lining up with TRBD1. Germline CDR1 reads MNHEY; CDR2 reads SMNVEV (reference sequence). The length of the CDR3 is 14 residues. Unmatched junction bases numbered 8, after V lost 6 bases and J lost 5 bases. CDR3 DNA: TGTGCCAGCAGCCCGGGACAGGGCCGCCACGAGCAGTACTTC. This encodes CASSPGQGRHEQYF.

About this clone itself: The junction departs from germline at one end; a sequencing error may be responsible. In DNA form, the CDR3 reads TGTGCCAGCAGCTTAATCGTCGGAGCCGGACAGGGCGAGGTCTTC. Translated, it gives CASSLIVGAGQGEVF. The chain is built from TRBV7-2 and TRBJ2-1, with 8 bases identical to TRBD1. The germline V gene encodes CDR1 SGHTA and CDR2 FQGNSA. This CDR3 has 15 residues.

The chain carries TRBV6-2 or TRBV6-3 and TRBJ2-7; unclear D gene. V was shortened by 3 bases and J by 5 bases, with 11 bases between the two germline ends. Germline CDR1 is MNHEY and CDR2 is SVGEGT. CDR3 length: 13 amino acids. The CDR3: CASSYWGRDEQYF. CDR3 DNA sequence: TGTGCCAGCAGTTATTGGGGTCGGGACGAGCAGTACTTC.

The V gene is TRBV10-2, the J gene TRBJ2-7; D uncertain. The CDR3 is 14 amino acids. V was clipped by 0 bases and J by 6 bases, with 12 bases between them. Looked up from germline, CDR1 is WSHSY and CDR2 is SAAADI. CDR3 DNA: TGCGCCAGCAGTGAGTCCCGTACCATCGGCGAGCAGTACTTC. Encoded protein: CASSESRTIGEQYF.

The chain combines TRBV5-1 with TRBJ2-7; no clear D gene. Trimming pared 0 bases from V and 7 bases from J, leaving 8 bases between. Germline-derived CDR1 and CDR2 are SGHRS and YFSETQ. The CDR3 has 12 amino acids. CDR3 protein: CASSLAGREQYF. The CDR3 DNA is TGCGCCAGCAGCTTGGCCGGGCGGGAGCAGTACTTC.

The chain couples TRBV12-3 or TRBV12-4 to TRBJ2-7, with D hard to call. V was cut by 5 bases and J by 0 bases, with 5 bases left in between. This CDR3 has 12 amino acids. CDR3 loop: CASSRFSYEQYF. The CDR3 region has the DNA TGTGCCAGCAGTAGGTTCTCCTACGAGCAGTACTTC.

The genes are TRBV19 and TRBJ1-2, with a tentative D call TRBD1 (5 bases). This CDR3 has 15 residues. V lost 6 bases and J 2 bases, leaving 16 bases between the germline ends. Per germline, CDR1 LNHDA and CDR2 SQIVND (reference sequence). For the CDR3, the DNA is TGTGCCAGTAGCTACCCCGGGACTCCGAACTATGGCTACACCTTC. Translating gives CASSYPGTPNYGYTF. Looking up the rest from reference TRBV19 and TRBJ1-2 gives the full variable domain: DGGITQSPKYLFRKEGQNVTLSCEQNLNHDAMYWYRQDPGQGLRLIYYSQIVNDFQKGDIAEGYSVSREKKESFPLTVTSAQKNPTAFYLCASSYPGTPNYGYTFGSGTRLTVV.

The chain carries TRBV6-2 or TRBV6-3 and TRBJ2-1; 9 bases align to TRBD2. After removal of 5 bases from V and 5 bases from J, the junction contained 7 bases not matched to a gene. Germline V gene lookup returns CDR1 MNHEY and CDR2 SVGEGT. The CDR3 totals 15 residues. CDR3: CASSTTTSGHNEQFF. DNA for the CDR3: TGTGCCAGCAGTACGACGACTAGCGGCCACAATGAGCAGTTCTTC.

The chain uses TRBV19 and TRBJ2-2, with 14 bases aligning to TRBD2. The CDR3 has 19 amino acids. CDR1 and CDR2 from the germline V gene are LNHDA and SQIVND (reference sequence). V shed 4 bases and J 0 bases; nucleotides not matched to a gene: 7. As DNA, the CDR3 is TGTGCCAGTAGTAGTCGTCGGACTAGCGGGAGGCCGAACACCGGGGAGCTGTTTTTT. Its protein is CASSSRRTSGRPNTGELFF.

The chain combines TRBV28 with TRBJ2-7; tentative D call: TRBD2 (5 bases). CDR3 size: 13 residues. Trimming left V 5 bases short and J 4 bases short, with 12 bases between. Germline V gene lookup returns CDR1 MDHEN and CDR2 SYDVKM. CDR3 loop: CASSSGDSYEQYF. The CDR3 nucleotides read TGTGCCAGCAGTAGCGGAGATTCATACGAGCAGTACTTC.

The V gene is TRBV2, the J gene TRBJ1-5; possible D gene TRBD1, 5 bases. The CDR3 totals 12 residues. The germline V gene encodes CDR1 SNHLY and CDR2 FYNNEI. Trimming removed 3 bases at V and 6 bases at J, with 6 bases between. The CDR3 sequence: CASSDGGQPQHF. The CDR3, as DNA: TGTGCCAGCAGTGACGGGGGTCAGCCCCAGCATTTT.

The table lists this clone with a few counts. V is TRBV30 and J is TRBJ1-1, with 7 bases fitting TRBD1. Germline CDR1 is GTSNPN and CDR2 is SVGIG (reference sequence). The trim removed 4 bases at V and 3 bases at J, leaving 8 bases unmatched. The CDR3 loop spans 14 amino acids. DNA for the CDR3: TGTGCCTGGACCCCGACAGGGCTCTACACTGAAGCTTTCTTT. Translation: CAWTPTGLYTEAFF.

The V call is TRBV6-5, the J call TRBJ2-7; D may correspond to TRBD1 or TRBD2 (5 bases each). This CDR3 spans 15 amino acids. Per the germline V gene, CDR1 is MNHEY and CDR2 is SVGAGI. Trimming removed 6 bases from V and 1 base from J, with 16 bases in between. The CDR3 coding sequence is TGTGCCAGCAGGGACCCCCGGGACCAATCCTACGAGCAGTACTTC. Its translation is CASRDPRDQSYEQYF.

V usage is TRBV25-1 and J usage is TRBJ2-3; D is ambiguous. Deletions cut 3 bases from V and 2 bases from J, with 15 bases between. Germline CDR1 MGHDK, CDR2 SYGVNS. This CDR3 contains 16 residues. The CDR3, as DNA: TGTGCCAGCAGTGATCGAGCAGAAATAACCACAGATACGCAGTATTTT. Its translation is CASSDRAEITTDTQYF.

This clone was recorded once. The genes are TRBV19 and TRBJ1-2, with D perhaps TRBD1 (5 bases). Per germline, CDR1 LNHDA and CDR2 SQIVND (reference sequence). The CDR3 consists of 14 residues. Trimming left V 8 bases short and J 3 bases short, with 16 bases between. The CDR3 is CASEDTDIYYGYTF. DNA of the CDR3: TGTGCCAGTGAGGACACCGACATATACTATGGCTACACCTTC.

The V gene is TRBV28, the J gene TRBJ1-2; unclear D gene. The germline V and J ends were trimmed by 1 base and 1 base, with 10 bases remaining between them. The CDR3 loop spans 15 amino acids. Looked up from germline, CDR1 is MDHEN and CDR2 is SYDVKM. CDR3 sequence reads: CASSLSRSYNYGYTF. As DNA, the CDR3 is TGTGCCAGCAGTTTATCCAGGAGTTATAACTATGGCTACACCTTC.

This clone was counted once. The chain combines TRBV27 with TRBJ2-1; 9 positions match TRBD1. V was pared by 5 bases and J by 1 base, with 9 bases of the junction left unmatched. The V gene's germline CDR1 is MNHEY and CDR2 SMNVEV (reference sequence). The CDR3 has 17 amino acids. The CDR3, as DNA: TGTGCCAGCAGTCCCACTCCCGGGACAGGGTCCTACAATGAGCAGTTCTTC. Translating gives CASSPTPGTGSYNEQFF.